Here is one TCR beta chain with its context. Sequencing used immunoSEQ multiplex PCR; TCRdb keeps in-frame clones, though not all of them. The sample lists approximately 100,000 clones, roughly 95% seen once, with approximately 0.2% in the top ten. The V end lost 1 base, the J end lost 13 bases, and 22 bases lay between the germline ends. The CDR3 covers 16 residues. Germline lookup yields CDR1 MGHRA and CDR2 YSYEKL. These data are taken from a study of technical replicates of blood from several donors. The sequence was obtained from a human donor in good health. The sequencing input was T cells isolated from PBMCs. This chain joins TRBV4-1 and TRBJ2-2; D possibly corresponds to TRBD1 (7 bases). The DNA for the CDR3 is TGCGCCAGCAGCCAAGCCGGAAGCAGGGGGTTGGGAGGGCTGTTTTTT. Translated, it gives CASSQAGSRGLGGLFF.